This TCR beta chain came from a study of shared clonotypes between healthy human individuals. This CDR3 contains 16 residues. The germline gives CDR1 SEHNR, CDR2 FQNEAQ (reference sequence). V was pared by 3 bases and J by 0 bases, with 13 bases between. The naive CD8 subset, CD45RO-negative cells positively selected for CCR7, excluded terminally differentiated effector memory CD45RA+ cells. The repertoire was sequenced with immunoSEQ multiplex PCR; TCRdb's copy has only in-frame clones and lacks some. The data show about 2 million clones, about 95% seen once. The sequencing input was naive CD8+ T cells sorted from blood. The rearrangement links TRBV7-9 to TRBJ2-3; D call uncertain. The clonotype comes from a man aged 18 to 30 in good health. CDR3 nucleotides: TGTGCCAGCAGCTTGTTTGACACATCTAGCACAGATACGCAGTATTTT. Its protein is CASSLFDTSSTDTQYF. Looking up the rest from reference TRBV7-9 and TRBJ2-3 gives the full variable domain: DTGVSQNPRHKITKRGQNVTFRCDPISEHNRLYWYRQTLGQGPEFLTYFQNEAQLEKSRLLSDRFSAERPKGSFSTLEIQRTEQGDSAMYLCASSLFDTSSTDTQYFGPGTRLTVL.